The 27 T cell receptor beta chains listed next were all sequenced from one sample in a study of identical twins. TCRdb used MiXCR to reprocess the 5' RACE reads, holding one entry per CDR3 protein. Of 250,000 or so distinct CDR3 sequences in the sample, approximately 7.9% were seen once. The same data also went into a second study, on yellow fever vaccine responses in identical twins.

The sample comprised CD8+ T cells sorted from blood. All receptors come from a woman aged 18 to 35 in good health.

The genes are TRBV6-1 and TRBJ2-7; 7 positions agree with TRBD1. The CDR3 extends over 15 amino acids. J was trimmed by 0 bases and V by 4 bases; bases with no gene match: 6. Germline CDR1 and CDR2: MNHNS and SASEGT. The CDR3 sequence is CASSATGQSSYEQYV. DNA of the CDR3: TGTGCCAGCAGTGCTACGGGACAGAGCTCCTACGAGCAGTACGTC.

This clonotype showed up just a few times. The rearrangement links TRBV19 to TRBJ1-1, with TRBD1 matching 7 bases. The J segment lost 5 bases and the V segment lost 5 bases, leaving 11 bases of the junction unmatched. Per the germline V gene, CDR1 is LNHDA and CDR2 is SQIVND (reference sequence). CDR3 length: 15 residues. CDR3 amino acids: CASSAEQGIITEAFF. CDR3 coding DNA: TGTGCCAGTAGTGCAGAACAGGGGATAATTACTGAAGCTTTCTTT. The whole variable domain, remainder taken from reference TRBV19 and TRBJ1-1, is DGGITQSPKYLFRKEGQNVTLSCEQNLNHDAMYWYRQDPGQGLRLIYYSQIVNDFQKGDIAEGYSVSREKKESFPLTVTSAQKNPTAFYLCASSAEQGIITEAFFGQGTRLTVV.

The table lists this clonotype with a few counts. The chain has TRBV4-2 and TRBJ2-7; D unresolved. The CDR3 totals 16 residues. The V end was cut by 0 bases, the J end by 2 bases, with 14 bases between. CDR1 is LGHNA and CDR2 is YNFKEQ in the germline V gene. The CDR3 nucleotides are TGTGCCAGCAGCCAAGACGGCGAATTTCCGACCTACGAGCAGTACTTC. Encoded protein: CASSQDGEFPTYEQYF.

This clonotype was counted a few times. This sequence joins TRBV4-1 and TRBJ2-7; 11 bases map to TRBD1. This CDR3 is 16 amino acids long. Germline V gene data show CDR1 as MGHRA and CDR2 as YSYEKL. Unmatched junction bases numbered 6, after V lost 1 base and J lost 4 bases. The chain's CDR3 is CASSQVVGTGGYEQYF. The CDR3 DNA reads as TGCGCCAGCAGCCAAGTAGTCGGGACAGGGGGTTACGAGCAGTACTTC.

The sample holds a few counts of this clonotype. This rearrangement joins TRBV10-3 to TRBJ2-2; the match to TRBD1 covers 7 bases. Germline CDR1 ENHRY, CDR2 SYGVKD. With 4 bases clipped from V and 2 bases from J, the junction kept 10 bases outside the gene matches. The CDR3 length is 17 residues. In nucleotides, the CDR3 is TGTGCCATCAGTGGCCCCGCCGACAGGGCTAACACCGGGGAGCTGTTTTTT. Protein sequence: CAISGPADRANTGELFF.

This clonotype turned up a few times. This chain links TRBV2 with TRBJ2-7; possible D gene TRBD2, 6 bases. Looked up from germline, CDR1 is SNHLY and CDR2 is FYNNEI. The CDR3 sequence is 16 residues long. V dropped 7 bases and J dropped 0 bases, with 19 bases sitting between them. The CDR3 loop reads CASTRRGGESSYEQYV. The CDR3 coding sequence is TGTGCCAGCACCCGACGTGGCGGGGAGTCCTCCTACGAGCAGTACGTC.

This clonotype was recorded many times. The chain employs TRBV4-1 and TRBJ2-7; D gene uncertain. Germline V gene lookup returns CDR1 MGHRA and CDR2 YSYEKL. The V end lost 1 base, the J end lost 1 base, and 11 bases lay between the germline ends. The CDR3 spans 15 residues. The CDR3 DNA is TGCGCCAGCAGCCAAGCGTCCGAGGTGTCCTACGAGCAGTACTTC. Translating gives CASSQASEVSYEQYF.

The sample holds many counts of this clonotype. This rearrangement joins TRBV19 to TRBJ2-1, with D tentatively TRBD2 (5 bases). Trimming took 1 base from V and 4 from J, leaving 14 bases between them. The V gene's germline CDR1 is LNHDA and CDR2 SQIVND (reference sequence). This CDR3 has 16 residues. As DNA, the CDR3 is TGTGCCAGTAGTATAGTTGGCAGCGGAGATTACAATGAGCAGTTCTTC. This codes for CASSIVGSGDYNEQFF.

This clonotype was observed many times. J is TRBJ2-7 and V is TRBV5-6, with a tentative D call TRBD1 (6 bases). The CDR3 is made up of 13 amino acids. Deletions cut 6 bases from V and 2 bases from J, with 12 bases between. Germline V gene lookup returns CDR1 SGHDT and CDR2 YYEEEE. This CDR3 reads CASMSGAPYEQYF. In DNA form, the CDR3 reads TGTGCCAGCATGTCAGGGGCCCCCTACGAGCAGTACTTC.

This clonotype has a handful of counts. The chain links TRBV5-6 to TRBJ2-7; 8 bases are a match to TRBD1. CDR3 size: 14 residues. Per germline, CDR1 SGHDT and CDR2 YYEEEE. V shed 3 bases, J shed 4 bases, and the junction held 6 bases outside the gene matches. The DNA for the CDR3 is TGTGCCAGCAGCTCGGGACAGGCGGGTTACGAGCAGTACGTC. Translated: CASSSGQAGYEQYV.

The CDR3 nucleotides read TGTGCCACCAGCGTATCTAATGAAAAACTGTTTTTT. Protein product: CATSVSNEKLFF. The chain links TRBV15 to TRBJ1-4; D is undetermined. Germline V gene lookup returns CDR1 LNHNV and CDR2 YYDKDF (reference sequence). With 5 bases removed from V and 3 bases from J, the gap between germline ends came to 4 bases. The CDR3 is made up of 12 amino acids.

The chain joins TRBV7-8 to TRBJ2-1; 8 nucleotides line up with TRBD2. The germline V gene has CDR1 SGHVS and CDR2 FQNEAQ. V was pared by 1 base and J by 4 bases, with 6 bases of the junction left unmatched. CDR3 length: 16 residues. In nucleotides, the CDR3 is TGTGCCAGCAGCTTAGTAGCGGGGAATGGTTACAATGAGCAGTTCTTC. It specifies CASSLVAGNGYNEQFF.

This clonotype was seen more than once but under ten times. V usage is TRBV14 and J usage is TRBJ2-3; 7 bases line up with TRBD2. With 2 bases clipped from V and 2 bases from J, the junction kept 4 bases outside the gene matches. The length of the CDR3 is 15 residues. Per germline, CDR1 SGHDN and CDR2 FVKESK. The CDR3 DNA sequence: TGTGCCAGCAGCCAAAGAGCGGGGCTCACAGATACGCAGTATTTT. Residues: CASSQRAGLTDTQYF.

The chain carries TRBV7-9 and TRBJ2-3; tentatively, D is TRBD1 (6 bases). This CDR3 spans 16 amino acids. In germline, CDR1 is SEHNR, CDR2 FQNEAQ (reference sequence). Trimming stripped 5 bases from V and 0 bases from J, with 15 bases between. The CDR3 protein is CASSPRGDISTDTQYF. The CDR3 coding sequence is TGTGCCAGCAGCCCGAGAGGGGACATTAGCACAGATACGCAGTATTTT.

This clonotype was seen many times. This chain joins TRBV12-3 or TRBV12-4 and TRBJ2-2; D call uncertain. The CDR3 runs 14 residues. V was trimmed by 5 bases and J by 3 bases, leaving 10 bases between them. In nucleotides, the CDR3 is TGTGCCAGCAGTCTGGTCAGCCACACCGGGGAGCTGTTTTTT. This encodes CASSLVSHTGELFF.

This clonotype has only a few counts. The chain employs TRBV20-1 and TRBJ2-7; 9 bases align to TRBD2. There are 14 residues in the CDR3. With 1 base clipped from V and 4 bases from J, the junction kept 5 bases outside the gene matches. Germline V gene sequence: CDR1 DFQATT, CDR2 SNEGSKA (reference sequence). This CDR3 reads CSARGRLAGYEQYF. CDR3 coding DNA: TGCAGTGCTAGAGGTCGGCTAGCGGGATACGAGCAGTACTTC.

The sample holds a few counts of this clonotype. The CDR3 sequence is CASSDGRGDQPQHF. The CDR3, as DNA: TGTGCCAGCAGTGATGGCAGGGGGGATCAGCCCCAGCATTTT. This chain connects TRBV2 to TRBJ1-5; 7 bases fit TRBD1. This CDR3 contains 14 residues. Looked up from germline, CDR1 is SNHLY and CDR2 is FYNNEI. The J segment lost 5 bases and the V segment lost 3 bases, leaving 4 bases of the junction unmatched.

This clonotype turned up a few times. The CDR3 loop reads CASSFGPGGYNEQFF. DNA of the CDR3: TGTGCCAGCAGCTTCGGACCCGGCGGCTACAATGAGCAGTTCTTC. V gene TRBV5-6 combines with J gene TRBJ2-1; no definite D call. The CDR3 is 15 amino acids. Trimming shortened V by 2 bases and J by 3 bases, and 12 bases separated the two germline ends. Germline assignment: CDR1 SGHDT and CDR2 YYEEEE.

The chain combines TRBV3-1 with TRBJ1-5, with D possibly TRBD1 on 5 matching bases. The length of the CDR3 is 18 residues. Germline CDR1 LGHDT, CDR2 YNNKEL (reference sequence). V lost 5 bases and J lost 2, with 22 bases in between. As DNA, the CDR3 is TGTGCCAGCAGCAGAAAGGGGTCCTTGAAATGGGGCAATCAGCCCCAGCATTTT. Its protein is CASSRKGSLKWGNQPQHF.

V is TRBV27 and J is TRBJ2-1, with TRBD1 matching 8 bases. CDR1 and CDR2 from the germline V gene are MNHEY and SMNVEV (reference sequence). This CDR3 contains 13 residues. V lost 6 bases, J lost 9 bases, and 7 bases stayed unmatched. Written as DNA, the CDR3 is TGTGCCAGCAGCCTGACAGGGGTAGGTGAGCAGTTCTTC. Translated: CASSLTGVGEQFF.

The table lists this clonotype with many counts. This rearrangement joins TRBV27 to TRBJ2-3; no reliable D call. CDR1 MNHEY and CDR2 SMNVEV come from the germline V gene (reference sequence). V was trimmed by 2 bases and J by 2 bases, leaving 14 bases between them. The CDR3 loop spans 16 amino acids. CDR3 DNA: TGTGCCAGCAGTTTACGAGACAAAGAATTCACAGATACGCAGTATTTT. Amino acids: CASSLRDKEFTDTQYF.

The V call is TRBV7-9, the J call TRBJ2-7; 7 bases are a match to TRBD1. The germline CDR1 and CDR2 sequences are SEHNR and FQNEAQ (reference sequence). The length of the CDR3 is 15 residues. Trimming took 1 base from V and 7 from J; bases not matched to a gene: 10. The DNA for the CDR3 is TGTGCCAGCAGCTTAGGACACAGGGGTCTGGTTGAGCAGTACTTC. It translates to CASSLGHRGLVEQYF.

The gene calls are TRBV6-2 or TRBV6-3 and TRBJ2-7; 7 bases map to TRBD1. The CDR3 runs 14 residues. The V gene's germline CDR1 is MNHEY and CDR2 SVGEGT. The junction had 8 bases not matched to a gene; V was cut back by 6 bases and J by 3 bases. CDR3 DNA: TGTGCCAGCAGACCTACGACAGGGAGCTACGAGCAGTACGTC. Its translation is CASRPTTGSYEQYV.

This clonotype was seen at least ten times. The chain recombines TRBV20-1 with TRBJ2-1, with 7 bases matching TRBD2. V dropped 6 bases and J dropped 1; count of bases not matched to a gene: 9. This CDR3 is built from 15 residues. In germline, CDR1 is DFQATT, CDR2 SNEGSKA (reference sequence). The CDR3 region has the DNA TGCAGTGCGCCATTCGGACTAGATTCCTACAATGAGCAGTTCTTC. Protein sequence: CSAPFGLDSYNEQFF.

This clonotype was recorded at least ten times. The genes are TRBV7-9 and TRBJ2-2, with 11 bases that match TRBD1. From germline, CDR1 is SEHNR and CDR2 FQNEAQ (reference sequence). The length of the CDR3 is 14 residues. Trimming removed 4 bases from V and 6 bases from J; junction bases left unmatched: 1. The CDR3 DNA follows: TGTGCCAGCAGCTCGGGACAGGGGGCCGGGGAGCTGTTTTTT. Translation gives CASSSGQGAGELFF.

There are a few counts of this clonotype. CDR3 sequence: CASSQDAGGNVGPQHF. CDR3 DNA sequence: TGTGCCAGCAGCCAAGACGCCGGAGGGAATGTGGGGCCCCAGCATTTT. The chain has TRBV4-2 and TRBJ1-5; D gene ambiguous. CDR1 is LGHNA and CDR2 is YNFKEQ in the germline V gene. The CDR3 runs to 16 residues. V lost 0 bases and J 9 bases, leaving 18 bases between the germline ends.

This clonotype appeared many times. This chain uses TRBV14 with TRBJ1-1; D call uncertain. Trimming cost V 3 bases and J 4 bases, with 12 bases left between them. Germline assignment: CDR1 SGHDN and CDR2 FVKESK. The CDR3 has 14 residues. In DNA form, the CDR3 reads TGTGCCAGCAGCCATGAACCCCGGGGCACTGAAGCTTTCTTT. This translates into CASSHEPRGTEAFF.